A selection of T cell receptor beta chains follows, all from one sample in a study of T cell responses to AZD1222 COVID-19 vaccine. Sequencing used immunoSEQ multiplex PCR; TCRdb keeps in-frame clones, though not all of them. The sample lists about 110,000 clones, about 86% seen once, with 3.3% in the top ten. Material: peripheral blood, obtained on day 0 of AZD1222 vaccination. The receptors derive from an adult in good health. CDR3s include the opening cysteine and the closing phenylalanine or tryptophan. D genes are given only for firm matches. Rows may omit the clone size; those that give it use once, few, many or a size class.

J	D	V	size	DNA	CDR3
TRBJ2-7	TRBD1	TRBV6-5	-	TGTGCCAGCAGCGGACAGGCTGGGGGAACCTACGAGCAGTACTTC	CASSGQAGGTYEQYF
TRBJ2-5	-	TRBV27	-	TGTGCCAGCAGTTTATTCGGGGGGCGGTCGGAGACCCAGTACTTC	CASSLFGGRSETQYF
TRBJ1-2	TRBD1	TRBV4-1	-	TGCGCCAGCAGCCACCCCGGGACAGGGATCTATGGCTACACCTTC	CASSHPGTGIYGYTF
TRBJ1-6	-	TRBV28	-	TGTGCCAGCAGTTTATCACAGTCTAATTCACCCCTCCACTTT	CASSLSQSNSPLHF
TRBJ1-1	-	TRBV5-6	-	TGTGCCAGCAGCCTTAGGAGGACTGAAGCTTTCTTT	CASSLRRTEAFF
TRBJ2-2	-	TRBV2	-	TGTGCCAGCAGTGACCGACAGTCCACCGGGGAGCTGTTTTTT	CASSDRQSTGELFF
TRBJ1-2	-	TRBV6-2/TRBV6-3	once	TGTGCCAGCAGTTACGGGGGCGAAAGGGTCTATGGCTACACCTTC	CASSYGGERVYGYTF
TRBJ1-1	-	TRBV13	-	TGTGCCAGCAGCTTAGTAACCCCCCGGGGGGGCACTGAAGCTTTCTTT	CASSLVTPRGGTEAFF
TRBJ1-4	TRBD1	TRBV5-3	-	TGTGCCAGAAGCCACTCCGGGACAGGGATTGAAAAACTGTTTTTT	CARSHSGTGIEKLFF
TRBJ1-5	-	TRBV4-1	-	TGCGCCAGCAGCCTAGGACGAGATCGCGAGAATCAGCCCCAGCATTTT	CASSLGRDRENQPQHF
TRBJ2-1	TRBD2	TRBV11-2	-	TGTGCCAGCGGCGCCGAGCTAGCGGGTTCTCGGGAGCAGTTCTTC	CASGAELAGSREQFF
TRBJ2-5	TRBD1	TRBV14	-	TGTGCCAGCAGCCCAGGACAGGGCGGAACGCAGACCCAGTACTTC	CASSPGQGGTQTQYF
TRBJ1-5	TRBD1	TRBV7-9	-	TGTGCCAGCAGCGCGGGACAGGGTTGGCAGCCCCAGCATTTT	CASSAGQGWQPQHF
TRBJ1-2	-	TRBV3-1/TRBV3-2	-	TGTGCCAGCAGCCAAGGCGACGGGGGCTACACCTTC	CASSQGDGGYTF
TRBJ2-4	-	TRBV28	-	TGTGCCAGCAGTTCACCAGGGGGGAACATTCAGTACTTC	CASSSPGGNIQYF
TRBJ2-7	TRBD1	TRBV7-2	once	TGTGCCAGCAGCTTACGACAGGGGGCAGGCTCCTACGAGCAGTACTTC	CASSLRQGAGSYEQYF
TRBJ1-5	-	TRBV6-6	-	TGTGCCAGCAGCCCCGGACTGGGAAATCAGCCCCAGCATTTT	CASSPGLGNQPQHF
TRBJ1-2	-	TRBV7-2	-	TGTGCCAGCAGCTTAGGTCAGGGTCTGTACTATGGCTACACCTTC	CASSLGQGLYYGYTF
TRBJ2-7	TRBD2	TRBV4-2	once	TGTGCCAGCAGCCTAGAACCACTAGCGGGGGGCTCCTACGAGCAGTACTTC	CASSLEPLAGGSYEQYF
TRBJ2-7	-	TRBV25-1	-	TGTGCCAGCAAGGGGAATACGCTTCAGGAGCAGTACTTC	CASKGNTLQEQYF
TRBJ1-6	-	TRBV3-1/TRBV3-2	-	TGTGCCAGCAGCCAAGGAGGGTTTCTACTACCCCTCCACTTT	CASSQGGFLLPLHF
TRBJ2-5	TRBD2	TRBV5-1	-	TGCGCCAGCAGGGGGAGGGAGCAAGAGACCCAGTACTTC	CASRGREQETQYF
TRBJ1-1	-	TRBV3-1/TRBV3-2	-	TGTGCCAGCAGCCGTGGCGCCGGTCTCATGAACACTGAAGCTTTCTTT	CASSRGAGLMNTEAFF
TRBJ2-6	TRBD2	TRBV4-2	-	TGTGCCAGCTTGGACGGGGGGGCGGCTGGGGCCAACGTCCTGACTTTC	CASLDGGAAGANVLTF
TRBJ2-2	TRBD2	TRBV9	-	TGTGCCAGCAGCCGGGCGGGGGTACCTGGGGAGCTGTTTTTT	CASSRAGVPGELFF
TRBJ2-7	-	TRBV19	-	TGTGCCAGTAGTAAAACAGGAGGCTCCTGGGACGAGCAGTACTTC	CASSKTGGSWDEQYF
TRBJ2-5	-	TRBV28	-	TGTGCCAGCAGTTTACTCGGACAAGAGACCCAGTACTTC	CASSLLGQETQYF
TRBJ2-7	-	TRBV6-1	-	TGTGCCAGCAGTGAAGGCCCGGGGGCGAAGTACGAGCAGTACTTC	CASSEGPGAKYEQYF
TRBJ1-4	-	TRBV2	-	TGTGCCAGCAAAGCAAGGACAGCAACTAATGAAAAACTGTTTTTT	CASKARTATNEKLFF
TRBJ1-5	-	TRBV19	-	TGTGCCAGTAGTATAGGCCCAGGGAACTTAAATCAGCCCCAGCATTTT	CASSIGPGNLNQPQHF
TRBJ1-1	-	TRBV27	-	TGTGCCAGCAGTGTCGGGACATTTAACACTGAAGCTTTCTTT	CASSVGTFNTEAFF
TRBJ2-1	TRBD1	TRBV11-3	once	TGTGCCAGCAGCTTGGGACAGGCAGGGGGTGAGCAGTTCTTC	CASSLGQAGGEQFF
TRBJ2-7	TRBD1	TRBV9	few	TGTGCCAGCAGCGGAGGGGGCCACGAGCAGTACTTC	CASSGGGHEQYF
TRBJ1-3	-	TRBV12-1	once	TGTGCCCACATCGGGATGCTCGACCTCTCTGGAAACACCATATATTTT	CAHIGMLDLSGNTIYF
TRBJ1-2	TRBD1	TRBV5-4	-	TGTGCCAGCAGCTTGGTAACCGGGACAGTCTATGGCTACACCTTC	CASSLVTGTVYGYTF
TRBJ1-1	-	TRBV2	once	TGTGCCAGCAGTGAAGCAGGGGTCACTGAAGCTTTCTTT	CASSEAGVTEAFF
TRBJ1-1	-	TRBV12-3/TRBV12-4	-	TGTGCCAGCAGTTTCCGGGGGAACACTGAAGCTTTCTTT	CASSFRGNTEAFF
TRBJ2-7	-	TRBV14	-	TGTGCCAGCAGCCTCAGGGAGGTCTACGAGCAGTACTTC	CASSLREVYEQYF
TRBJ1-1	-	TRBV7-2	once	TGTGCCAGCAGCGGCCAGGGACGCGCTGAAGCTTTCTTT	CASSGQGRAEAFF
TRBJ1-6	-	TRBV4-1	-	TGCGCCAGCAGCCAAGGACCCCAGGGGTCTAATTCACCCCTCCACTTT	CASSQGPQGSNSPLHF
TRBJ1-2	-	TRBV6-6	-	TGTGCCAGCAGTTACGAGGCGGGCTTAAGCTATGGCTACACCTTC	CASSYEAGLSYGYTF